Below, 20 T cell receptor beta chains from the same sample are listed, as sequenced in a study of regulatory dendritic cells for organ transplantation. Measured with immunoSEQ multiplex PCR; TCRdb has only the in-frame clones, and not every one. The repertoire holds nearly 30,000 clones, 75% to 80% seen once, with about 2% in the top ten. What was sequenced was memory CD4+ T cells from blood. Subset of the sample: CD45RO+ memory T cells. Receptors originate from a human donor in good health.

V is TRBV6-1 and J is TRBJ2-1; D not certain. Looked up from germline, CDR1 is MNHNS and CDR2 is SASEGT. Trimming left V 4 bases short and J 4 bases short, with 8 bases between. The CDR3 runs to 13 residues. The CDR3 protein is CASSGEQYNEQFF. CDR3 nucleotides: TGTGCCAGCAGTGGGGAACAGTACAATGAGCAGTTCTTC.

The chain uses TRBV5-6 and TRBJ2-7, with TRBD2 as a possible D gene (5 bases). Germline values: CDR1 SGHDT, CDR2 YYEEEE. V was cut by 2 bases and J by 3 bases, with 12 bases left in between. CDR3 size: 14 residues. CDR3 amino acids: CASSFGVRDYEQYF. The DNA of the CDR3 is TGTGCCAGCAGCTTTGGGGTGAGGGACTACGAGCAGTACTTC. Variable domain in full (rest from reference TRBV5-6 and TRBJ2-7): DAGVTQSPTHLIKTRGQQVTLRCSPKSGHDTVSWYQQALGQGPQFIFQYYEEEERQRGNFPDRFSGHQFPNYSSELNVNALLLGDSALYLCASSFGVRDYEQYFGPGTRLTVT.

This clone was seen a few times. V and J are TRBV27 and TRBJ2-7; possibly TRBD2 for D (6 bases). The end of the DNA fits TRBJ2-1 better, so the J call may be wrong. Germline V CDR1 and CDR2: MNHEY, SMNVEV (reference sequence). The length of the CDR3 is 15 residues. In DNA, the CDR3 is TGTGCCAGCAGTTTATTGGGACTTGAGTCGGGTGAGCAGTTCTTC. Residues: CASSLLGLESGEQFF.

The genes are TRBV7-2 and TRBJ2-7; 9 nucleotides match TRBD1. Germline V lookup: CDR1 SGHTA, CDR2 FQGNSA. V lost 11 bases, J lost 3 bases, and 8 bases stayed unmatched. CDR3 length equals 13 residues. CDR3 in DNA: TGTGCCTCTAGGGGGACAGGGTTCTACGAGCAGTACTTC. Translated, it gives CASRGTGFYEQYF.

This clone appeared once. The genes are TRBV30 and TRBJ2-3; the match to TRBD2 covers 8 bases. This CDR3 contains 15 residues. Per the germline V gene, CDR1 is GTSNPN and CDR2 is SVGIG (reference sequence). V trimming: 0 bases; J trimming: 3 bases; junction bases outside the gene matches: 5. This CDR3 is CAWSVLGLETDTQYF. CDR3 in DNA: TGTGCCTGGAGTGTATTGGGACTAGAGACAGATACGCAGTATTTT.

The rearrangement uses TRBV19 and TRBJ1-5, with D perhaps TRBD1 (5 bases). V lost 2 bases to trimming and J lost 5 bases, with 10 bases between them. There are 14 residues in the CDR3. Germline CDR1 LNHDA, CDR2 SQIVND (reference sequence). CDR3 nucleotide sequence: TGTGCCAGTAGTATACGGGGGAGAGATCAGCCCCAGCATTTT. Residues: CASSIRGRDQPQHF.

The chain is built from TRBV5-4 and TRBJ2-3, with D possibly being TRBD1 or TRBD2 (5 bases each). Germline V CDR1 and CDR2: SGHNT, YYREEE (reference sequence). The CDR3 spans 13 residues. V was shortened by 4 bases and J by 0 bases, with 6 bases between the two germline ends. The CDR3 spells CASSRDSTDTQYF. CDR3 DNA: TGTGCCAGCAGCCGGGACAGCACAGATACGCAGTATTTT.

V gene TRBV27 combines with J gene TRBJ2-2, with 7 bases identical to TRBD2. Germline V gives CDR1 MNHEY, CDR2 SMNVEV (reference sequence). The CDR3 is 16 residues long. With V trimmed by 6 bases and J by 2 bases, 9 bases remained unmatched. The CDR3 DNA is TGTGCCAGCAGGGTGCTAGCGGTAACTAACACCGGGGAGCTGTTTTTT. Translated, it gives CASRVLAVTNTGELFF.

This clone turned up a few times. The V call is TRBV13, the J call TRBJ2-3; the match to TRBD2 covers 11 bases. CDR1 is PRHDT, CDR2 FYEKMQ, per germline (reference sequence). Trimming removed 5 bases from V and 7 bases from J; junction bases left unmatched: 5. The CDR3 spans 14 residues. CDR3 loop: CASSHSGRAHTQYF. CDR3 sequence (DNA): TGTGCCAGCAGCCATAGCGGGAGGGCCCATACGCAGTATTTT. The whole variable domain, remainder taken from reference TRBV13 and TRBJ2-3, is AAGVIQSPRHLIKEKRETATLKCYPIPRHDTVYWYQQGPGQDPQFLISFYEKMQSDKGSIPDRFSAQQFSDYHSELNMSSLELGDSALYFCASSHSGRAHTQYFGPGTRLTVL.

The rearrangement uses TRBV4-1 and TRBJ2-1, with D maybe TRBD1 (6 bases). The CDR3 spans 12 residues. Between the trimmed V and J ends, which lost 4 bases and 11 bases, there was a span of 12 bases. From germline, CDR1 is MGHRA and CDR2 YSYEKL. The CDR3 sequence: CASSPDREKQFF. CDR3 nucleotide sequence: TGCGCCAGCAGCCCGGACAGAGAGAAGCAGTTCTTC.

This clone was observed a handful of times. V gene TRBV7-9 combines with J gene TRBJ1-1; no definite D call. The germline gives CDR1 SEHNR, CDR2 FQNEAQ (reference sequence). V was clipped by 1 base and J by 7 bases, with 7 bases between them. The length of the CDR3 is 12 residues. CDR3 DNA: TGTGCCAGCAGCTTAGTGTCAGTTGAAGCTTTCTTT. It codes for CASSLVSVEAFF. The whole variable domain, remainder taken from reference TRBV7-9 and TRBJ1-1, is DTGVSQNPRHKITKRGQNVTFRCDPISEHNRLYWYRQTLGQGPEFLTYFQNEAQLEKSRLLSDRFSAERPKGSFSTLEIQRTEQGDSAMYLCASSLVSVEAFFGQGTRLTVV.

The V gene is TRBV19, the J gene TRBJ2-7; 9 bases match TRBD1. This CDR3 has 15 residues. J gave up 6 bases and V 4 bases, and 10 bases lay outside the gene matches. The V gene's germline CDR1 is LNHDA and CDR2 SQIVND (reference sequence). The CDR3 DNA reads TGTGCCAGTAGTAGGGACCGGGACAGGGTAGGCGAGCAGTACTTC. It encodes CASSRDRDRVGEQYF.

V gene TRBV7-8 combines with J gene TRBJ2-6, with 10 positions matching TRBD2. Trimming removed 4 bases from V and 1 base from J; junction bases left unmatched: 4. Germline assignment: CDR1 SGHVS and CDR2 FQNEAQ. The CDR3 has 17 amino acids. The CDR3 DNA reads TGTGCCAGCAGCTCCGTAGCGGGAGGATCTGGGGCCAACGTCCTGACTTTC. This gives the protein CASSSVAGGSGANVLTF. Combining the CDR3 with reference TRBV7-8 and TRBJ2-6 gives the whole variable domain GAGVSQSPRYKVAKRGQDVALRCDPISGHVSLFWYQQALGQGPEFLTYFQNEAQLDKSGLPSDRFFAERPEGSVSTLKIQRTQQEDSAVYLCASSSVAGGSGANVLTFGAGSRLTVL.

This chain links TRBV2 with TRBJ1-5, with TRBD1 identical over 11 bases. The CDR3 sequence is 14 residues long. Germline CDR1 SNHLY, CDR2 FYNNEI. The junction had 4 bases not matched to a gene; V was cut back by 6 bases and J by 6 bases. The CDR3 DNA reads as TGTGCCAGCAGCGGACAGGGGGCACGTCAGCCCCAGCATTTT. Amino acid sequence: CASSGQGARQPQHF.

This chain connects TRBV15 to TRBJ1-2, with no clear D. This CDR3 region has 11 residues. The germline V gene encodes CDR1 LNHNV and CDR2 YYDKDF (reference sequence). V shed 1 base and J shed 6 bases, with 3 bases lying between them. The DNA of the CDR3 is TGTGCCACCAGCAGAGGACATGGCTACACCTTC. It is translated as CATSRGHGYTF.

This rearrangement joins TRBV6-1 to TRBJ1-1, with D perhaps TRBD1 (6 bases). This CDR3 is 14 amino acids long. Per the germline V gene, CDR1 is MNHNS and CDR2 is SASEGT. V was pared by 5 bases and J by 7 bases, with 17 bases between. The CDR3 DNA sequence: TGTGCCAGCAGTCTAGAGGTAGGGACATTTGAAGCTTTCTTT. Translation gives CASSLEVGTFEAFF.

The chain joins TRBV2 to TRBJ2-3, with a weak D call TRBD1 (7 bases). Germline V lookup: CDR1 SNHLY, CDR2 FYNNEI. The V end lost 6 bases, the J end lost 6 bases, and 22 bases lay between the germline ends. This CDR3 contains 16 residues. The CDR3 nucleotides are TGTGCCAGCAGCGTGACAGGGTGGGGGGAGTTCGATACGCAGTATTTT. The encoded protein is CASSVTGWGEFDTQYF.

The chain is built from TRBV9 and TRBJ2-1, with TRBD2 identical over 11 bases. This CDR3 region has 19 residues. The trim removed 4 bases at V and 2 bases at J, leaving 14 bases unmatched. CDR1 SGDLS and CDR2 YYNGEE come from the germline V gene. CDR3 coding DNA: TGTGCCAGCAGCTCATTTAGCGGGGGGGCCGATGGGACCTACAATGAGCAGTTCTTC. It yields the protein CASSSFSGGADGTYNEQFF.

The chain carries TRBV18 and TRBJ1-1; perhaps TRBD1 as D (6 bases). V gave up 4 bases and J gave up 5 bases, with 14 bases separating them. Germline V lookup: CDR1 KGHSH, CDR2 LQKENI. The CDR3 runs 14 residues. This chain's CDR3 is CASSQGLGGTEAFF. DNA for the CDR3: TGTGCCAGCTCACAAGGGCTAGGGGGTACTGAAGCTTTCTTT.

This clone was seen more than once but under ten times. This chain connects TRBV9 to TRBJ2-2; a weak D match, TRBD2 (6 bases). The CDR3 covers 16 residues. V lost 4 bases and J 7 bases, leaving 20 bases between the germline ends. Germline V gene sequence: CDR1 SGDLS, CDR2 YYNGEE. CDR3 protein: CASSPQMGGRIGELFF. CDR3 sequence (DNA): TGTGCCAGCAGCCCCCAAATGGGGGGTAGGATCGGGGAGCTGTTTTTT.